This entry lists 29 T cell receptor beta chains sequenced from one sample in a study of cytomegalovirus exposure and HLA in healthy donors. 13 Jbeta primers and 60 Vbeta primers were used for the PCR. Libraries were prepared by immunoSEQ multiplex PCR; TCRdb keeps only in-frame clonotypes and omits some of them. Of more than 40,000 clones detected, over 70% appear once; the ten largest clones hold 2.7%. The sequenced sample consisted of PBMCs. The receptors shown here come from a man aged 45-65 years in good health and CMV-seronegative.

The genes are TRBV21-1 and TRBJ2-2; the D call of TRBD2 is as the table states it, not checked on the DNA. TRBV21-1 is a listed pseudogene. CDR3 length: 24 amino acids. CDR3 sequence reads: CASSKRGTSGLWGTWRTNTGELFF. The CDR3, as DNA: TGTGCCAGCAGCAAAAGGGGGACTAGCGGGCTGTGGGGTACTTGGAGGACAAACACCGGGGAGCTGTTTTTT.

The chain has TRBV7-9 and TRBJ2-4; D ambiguous. V lost 5 bases and J lost 6, with 8 bases in between. The germline V gene has CDR1 SEHNR and CDR2 FQNEAQ (reference sequence). The CDR3 runs to 12 residues. The CDR3 loop reads CASSQGANIQYF. The CDR3 nucleotides read TGTGCCAGCAGCCAAGGAGCAAACATTCAGTACTTC. Filled out from reference TRBV7-9 and TRBJ2-4, the complete variable domain reads DTGVSQNPRHKITKRGQNVTFRCDPISEHNRLYWYRQTLGQGPEFLTYFQNEAQLEKSRLLSDRFSAERPKGSFSTLEIQRTEQGDSAMYLCASSQGANIQYFGAGTRLSVL.

The chain has TRBV7-2 and TRBJ2-3; D unresolved. The CDR3 spans 14 residues. Trimming stripped 7 bases from V and 2 bases from J, with 13 bases between. The germline V gene encodes CDR1 SGHTA and CDR2 FQGNSA. In DNA form, the CDR3 reads TGTGCCAGCAACCCAACTAACCCCACAGATACGCAGTATTTT. Its protein is CASNPTNPTDTQYF.

The sample holds one count of this clone. V is TRBV7-2 and J is TRBJ2-3; 9 nucleotides line up with TRBD1. This CDR3 region has 16 residues. CDR1 is SGHTA, CDR2 FQGNSA, per germline. Losses at the gene ends were 5 bases for V and 0 bases for J; bases not matched to a gene: 6. The CDR3 nucleotides read TGTGCCAGCAGCCTAGGGGGACAGGGAAGCACAGATACGCAGTATTTT. This translates into CASSLGGQGSTDTQYF.

The V and J genes are TRBV5-4 and TRBJ2-7; weak D call: TRBD1 (6 bases). Germline values: CDR1 SGHNT, CDR2 YYREEE (reference sequence). V was pared by 0 bases and J by 2 bases, with 9 bases between. There are 14 residues in the CDR3. CDR3 nucleotides: TGTGCCAGCAGCTTGGCGGACAGTGCCTACGAGCAGTACTTC. As protein: CASSLADSAYEQYF. The whole variable domain, remainder taken from reference TRBV5-4 and TRBJ2-7, is ETGVTQSPTHLIKTRGQQVTLRCSSQSGHNTVSWYQQALGQGPQFIFQYYREEENGRGNFPPRFSGLQFPNYSSELNVNALELDDSALYLCASSLADSAYEQYFGPGTRLTVT.

The chain carries TRBV6-5 and TRBJ1-3; D is ambiguous. The CDR3 has 13 residues. Trimming shortened V by 2 bases and J by 2 bases, and 4 bases separated the two germline ends. Germline V gives CDR1 MNHEY, CDR2 SVGAGI. The CDR3 spells CASSYTAGNTIYF. CDR3 nucleotides: TGTGCCAGCAGTTACACGGCTGGAAACACCATATATTTT.

This sequence joins TRBV7-2 and TRBJ2-7; TRBD1 agrees at 7 bases. CDR3 length equals 15 residues. The trim removed 2 bases at V and 0 bases at J, leaving 4 bases unmatched. Germline lookup yields CDR1 SGHTA and CDR2 FQGNSA. The CDR3 here is CASSLRQGLSYEQYF. CDR3 sequence (DNA): TGTGCCAGCAGCTTACGACAGGGTCTCTCCTACGAGCAGTACTTC.

The genes are TRBV4-3 and TRBJ2-1, with D possibly being TRBD2 (6 bases). Germline loops: CDR1 LGHNA, CDR2 YSLEER. The V end lost 4 bases, the J end lost 0 bases, and 25 bases lay between the germline ends. This CDR3 comprises 20 residues. The CDR3 reads CASSPYIAEGPPSSYNEQFF. The CDR3 bases are TGCGCCAGCAGCCCCTACATAGCGGAGGGACCGCCGAGCTCCTACAATGAGCAGTTCTTC.

In DNA form, the CDR3 reads TGTGCCAGCAGTTTAAAAGCAGGAGGGTCATTCTTCTACGAGCAGTACTTC. Amino acid sequence: CASSLKAGGSFFYEQYF. The genes are TRBV27 and TRBJ2-5; tentatively, D is TRBD2 (6 bases). The DNA end is more similar to TRBJ2-7, so the J call may be wrong. CDR1 and CDR2 from the germline V gene are MNHEY and SMNVEV (reference sequence). There are 17 residues in the CDR3.

This sequence joins TRBV28 and TRBJ2-1; 7 nucleotides match TRBD2. V shed 6 bases and J 3 bases; nucleotides not matched to a gene: 14. The germline CDR1 and CDR2 sequences are MDHEN and SYDVKM. The CDR3 extends over 17 amino acids. DNA of the CDR3: TGTGCCAGCAGAGGAACCCTCTCTAGCGGAGACTACAATGAGCAGTTCTTC. It codes for CASRGTLSSGDYNEQFF.

With respect to this clone: A read error may produce the germline difference seen at one junction end. Written as DNA, the CDR3 is TGTGCCAACAGTCCCACAGGGGGGTATCAGCCCCAGCATTTT. Its protein product is CANSPTGGYQPQHF. The chain couples TRBV27 to TRBJ1-5, with 8 bases fitting TRBD1. Germline V gene data show CDR1 as MNHEY and CDR2 as SMNVEV (reference sequence). This CDR3 has 14 amino acids.

The chain recombines TRBV7-3 with TRBJ2-2; D may be TRBD1 (5 bases). Germline V gene data show CDR1 as SGHTA and CDR2 as FQGTGA. CDR3 length: 14 amino acids. V shed 5 bases and J shed 3 bases, with 10 bases lying between them. The CDR3 loop is CASSQDRYTGELFF. CDR3 DNA: TGTGCCAGCAGCCAAGACAGATACACCGGGGAGCTGTTTTTT. Using reference TRBV7-3 and TRBJ2-2 for the parts outside the CDR3, the full variable domain is GAGVSQTPSNKVTEKGKYVELRCDPISGHTALYWYRQSLGQGPEFLIYFQGTGAADDSGLPNDRFFAVRPEGSVSTLKIQRTERGDSAVYLCASSQDRYTGELFFGEGSRLTVL.

This clone was counted once. The chain recombines TRBV5-5 with TRBJ2-2; tentatively, D is TRBD2 (5 bases). V lost 4 bases, J lost 0 bases, and 16 bases lay in between. Germline V gene data show CDR1 as SGHKS and CDR2 as YYEKEE (reference sequence). This CDR3 region has 17 residues. As DNA, the CDR3 is TGTGCCAGCAGCCCGTTTAGGAGCGGTGCGAACACCGGGGAGCTGTTTTTT. This codes for CASSPFRSGANTGELFF.

This chain links TRBV5-8 with TRBJ2-3; 7 nucleotides match TRBD2. After removal of 4 bases from V and 5 bases from J, the junction contained 13 bases not matched to a gene. The CDR3 loop spans 16 amino acids. The V gene's germline CDR1 is SGHTS and CDR2 YDEGEE. The CDR3 nucleotides are TGTGCCAGCAGCCTCCATGGGGGGGTCCGGGAAGATACGCAGTATTTT. This translates into CASSLHGGVREDTQYF.

The V and J genes are TRBV19 and TRBJ2-7, with 14 positions matching TRBD2. In germline, CDR1 is LNHDA, CDR2 SQIVND (reference sequence). V was clipped by 4 bases and J by 7 bases; unmatched bases: 6. The CDR3 runs 15 residues. The CDR3 sequence is CASSTGTSGSEEQYF. The CDR3 nucleotides are TGTGCCAGTAGTACTGGGACTAGCGGGAGTGAGGAGCAGTACTTC.

The chain links TRBV18 to TRBJ2-3, with D possibly TRBD1 on 5 matching bases. This CDR3 spans 16 amino acids. V gave up 6 bases and J gave up 2 bases, with 18 bases separating them. Germline values: CDR1 KGHSH, CDR2 LQKENI. The CDR3 reads CASSRTVRQNTDTQYF. The CDR3 bases are TGTGCCAGCTCCCGGACCGTCCGACAGAACACAGATACGCAGTATTTT.

V and J are TRBV4-1 and TRBJ2-7; weak D call: TRBD1 (6 bases). The V end was cut by 0 bases, the J end by 3 bases, with 12 bases between. Germline loops: CDR1 MGHRA, CDR2 YSYEKL. The CDR3 loop spans 15 amino acids. The CDR3 region has the DNA TGCGCCAGCAGCCAAGATATTGACAGGATCTACGAGCAGTACTTC. This sequence encodes CASSQDIDRIYEQYF.

The rearrangement joins TRBV7-2 to TRBJ2-3; a weak D match, TRBD2 (6 bases). The CDR3 covers 12 residues. Germline assignment: CDR1 SGHTA and CDR2 FQGNSA. V lost 5 bases to trimming and J lost 7 bases, with 10 bases between them. The chain's CDR3 is CASSRLVNTQYF. The CDR3 nucleotides read TGTGCCAGCAGCCGACTAGTTAATACGCAGTATTTT.

V gene TRBV2 combines with J gene TRBJ2-3; 12 nucleotides align to TRBD2. The CDR3 runs 14 residues. Looked up from germline, CDR1 is SNHLY and CDR2 is FYNNEI. V lost 6 bases and J lost 3; bases outside the gene matches: 1. This CDR3 reads CASRGLAGTDTQYF. The DNA for the CDR3 is TGTGCCAGCAGGGGACTAGCGGGTACAGATACGCAGTATTTT.

Worth noting for this clone: Its ends do not fully match the called genes, so a read error is possible. The J gene is TRBJ2-3, the V gene TRBV7-9; D is undetermined. CDR3 length: 12 amino acids. From germline, CDR1 is SEHNR and CDR2 FQNEAQ (reference sequence). The CDR3 DNA follows: TGTTCCAGCAGCTCTACCGCAGGCACGCAGTATTTT. Translated: CSSSSTAGTQYF.

This clone was detected a few times. This sequence joins TRBV18 and TRBJ1-2, with 8 bases that match TRBD1. The CDR3 spans 13 residues. From germline, CDR1 is KGHSH and CDR2 LQKENI. Trimming at V came to 9 bases and at J to 2 bases, leaving 5 bases not matched to a gene. For the CDR3, the DNA is TGTGCCAGTCAGGGGGCGGCGAACTATGGCTACACCTTC. It is translated as CASQGAANYGYTF.

The genes are TRBV2 and TRBJ2-5; 7 bases fit TRBD1. V shed 3 bases and J 5 bases; nucleotides not matched to a gene: 6. The CDR3 totals 14 residues. Germline values: CDR1 SNHLY, CDR2 FYNNEI. DNA for the CDR3: TGTGCCAGCAGTGAGAACCGGGACAGCGAGACCCAGTACTTC. Amino acid sequence: CASSENRDSETQYF.

This clone was seen once. The J gene is TRBJ2-1, the V gene TRBV28; D uncertain. This CDR3 region has 12 residues. Trimming pared 4 bases from V and 7 bases from J, leaving 8 bases between. Germline CDR1 reads MDHEN; CDR2 reads SYDVKM. CDR3 protein: CASSSNWNEQFF. In DNA form, the CDR3 reads TGTGCCAGCAGTTCGAACTGGAATGAGCAGTTCTTC.

The chain employs TRBV5-6 and TRBJ1-1; 9 bases are shared with TRBD1. With V trimmed by 4 bases and J by 6 bases, 7 bases remained unmatched. The CDR3 extends over 14 amino acids. Germline-derived CDR1 and CDR2 are SGHDT and YYEEEE. The CDR3 sequence: CASSTGQGWSEAFF. In DNA, the CDR3 is TGTGCCAGCAGCACCGGACAGGGGTGGTCTGAAGCTTTCTTT. Filled out from reference TRBV5-6 and TRBJ1-1, the complete variable domain reads DAGVTQSPTHLIKTRGQQVTLRCSPKSGHDTVSWYQQALGQGPQFIFQYYEEEERQRGNFPDRFSGHQFPNYSSELNVNALLLGDSALYLCASSTGQGWSEAFFGQGTRLTVV.

The chain uses TRBV20-1 and TRBJ2-5; D not resolved. CDR3 size: 11 residues. Between the trimmed V and J ends, which lost 5 bases and 8 bases, there was a span of 12 bases. Germline CDR1 is DFQATT and CDR2 is SNEGSKA (reference sequence). CDR3 DNA: TGCAGTGCTCGTAACGCACAAACCCAGTACTTC. Its protein product is CSARNAQTQYF.

This chain connects TRBV5-1 to TRBJ1-5; the D is unclear. Germline loops: CDR1 SGHRS, CDR2 YFSETQ. CDR3 length equals 17 residues. V was trimmed by 1 base and J by 0 bases, leaving 14 bases between them. The DNA of the CDR3 is TGCGCCAGCAGCTTGAGTCGGGGTCCAAATAGCAATCAGCCCCAGCATTTT. Translation: CASSLSRGPNSNQPQHF.

The chain joins TRBV5-1 to TRBJ1-1, with D possibly being TRBD1 (6 bases). The V and J ends lost 1 base and 4 bases respectively, with 14 bases between them. CDR3 length: 15 residues. CDR1 SGHRS and CDR2 YFSETQ come from the germline V gene. The CDR3 bases are TGCGCCAGCAGCTTGAGGAGGGGGGGCGGCACTGAAGCTTTCTTT. Amino acid sequence: CASSLRRGGGTEAFF.

V and J are TRBV4-1 and TRBJ2-1, with TRBD2 identical over 8 bases. The CDR3 consists of 17 residues. V lost 0 bases and J lost 4; bases outside the gene matches: 8. Germline V gene lookup returns CDR1 MGHRA and CDR2 YSYEKL. The CDR3 sequence is CASSQDWDSGTYNEQFF. The CDR3 DNA is TGCGCCAGCAGCCAAGATTGGGATAGCGGGACGTACAATGAGCAGTTCTTC.

This sequence joins TRBV18 and TRBJ2-1, with 9 bases matching TRBD2. Germline V gene data show CDR1 as KGHSH and CDR2 as LQKENI. This CDR3 is 17 amino acids long. V trimming: 3 bases; J trimming: 1 base; junction bases outside the gene matches: 7. CDR3 DNA sequence: TGTGCCAGCTCACCCTACAAGACTAGCGGTTCCTACAATGAGCAGTTCTTC. Protein: CASSPYKTSGSYNEQFF.